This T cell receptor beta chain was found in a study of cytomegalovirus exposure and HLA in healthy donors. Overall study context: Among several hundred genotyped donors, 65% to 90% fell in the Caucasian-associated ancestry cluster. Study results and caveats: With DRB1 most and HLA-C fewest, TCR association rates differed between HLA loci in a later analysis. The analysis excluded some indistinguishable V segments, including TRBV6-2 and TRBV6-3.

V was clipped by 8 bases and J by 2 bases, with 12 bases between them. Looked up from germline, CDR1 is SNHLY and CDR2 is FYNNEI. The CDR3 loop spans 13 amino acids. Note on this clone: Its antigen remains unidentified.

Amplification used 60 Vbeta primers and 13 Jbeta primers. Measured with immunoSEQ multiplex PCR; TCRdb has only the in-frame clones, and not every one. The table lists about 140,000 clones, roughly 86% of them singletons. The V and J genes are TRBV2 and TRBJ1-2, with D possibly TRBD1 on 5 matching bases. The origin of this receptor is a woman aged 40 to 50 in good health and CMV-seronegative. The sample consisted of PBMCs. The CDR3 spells CASRREANYGYTF. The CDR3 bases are TGTGCCAGCCGCAGGGAGGCGAACTATGGCTACACCTTC.